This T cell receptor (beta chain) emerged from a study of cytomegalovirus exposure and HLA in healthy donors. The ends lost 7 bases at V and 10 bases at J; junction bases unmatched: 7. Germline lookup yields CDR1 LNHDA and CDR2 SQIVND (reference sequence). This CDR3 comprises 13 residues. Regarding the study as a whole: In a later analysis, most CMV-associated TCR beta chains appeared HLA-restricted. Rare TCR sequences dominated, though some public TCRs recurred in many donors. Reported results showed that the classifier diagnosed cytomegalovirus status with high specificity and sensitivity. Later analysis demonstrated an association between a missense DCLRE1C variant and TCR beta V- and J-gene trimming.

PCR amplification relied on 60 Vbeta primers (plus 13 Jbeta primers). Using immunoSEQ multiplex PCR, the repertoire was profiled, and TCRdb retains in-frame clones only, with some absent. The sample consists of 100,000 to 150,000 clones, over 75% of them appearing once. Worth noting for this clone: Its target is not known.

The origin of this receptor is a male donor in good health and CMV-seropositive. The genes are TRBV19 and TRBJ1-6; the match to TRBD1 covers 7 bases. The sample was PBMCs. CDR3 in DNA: TGTGCCAGTAAAGACAGGGTCGGCTCACCCCTCCACTTT. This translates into CASKDRVGSPLHF.